This T cell receptor (beta chain) was obtained from a study of T cell repertoires in aging, cancer and after chemotherapy (dated by TCRdb to the late 2010s). A note on the overall study: The donors fell into six age groups ranging from 30 or younger to 70 or older, and each group had at least three individuals. In the solid tumor group, paired pre- and post-chemotherapy samples were obtained from brain tumor (glioblastoma) patients receiving temozolomide-based therapy. Several million TCR reads were contained in the full dataset. Peripheral blood TCR beta repertoires from healthy donors and cancer patients were profiled to examine immunoaging and T cell reconstitution after chemotherapy. Alongside fewer than 100 healthy donors serving as a reference group, the cohort included 200 to 250 cancer patients, of whom approximately 94 had hematological cancers and approximately 120 had solid cancers.

Rearranged TRB sequences spanning V, D and J segments were amplified by multiplex touch-down PCR using a mixed TRB-A/B primer pool. Two consecutive PCR reactions with Phusion HS II polymerase added Illumina adapters and sample indices to the amplicons. Amplicons were gel-purified with the NucleoSpin Gel and PCR Clean-up kit, then checked with Qubit and an Agilent 2100 Bioanalyzer. Libraries were sequenced on an Illumina MiSeq using 600-cycle, single-indexed, paired-end runs. The study's own analysis went as follows. MiXCR versions 2.12 and 3.0.5 were used to process TRB sequences. Each unique CDR3 nucleotide sequence counted as one clone, and only productive sequences with at least two reads were retained. Repertoire metrics included Shannon diversity, evenness, clonality (one minus evenness), and alpha-parameterized diversity profiles from alpha 0 to 5. The IGoR algorithm was used to calculate generation probabilities of clones in the paired pre- and post-chemotherapy samples. TCRdb passed the public sequencing reads through fastp at Q25 and MiXCR, retaining productive beta sequences. For every CDR3 protein sequence, its rows merge into one entry that carries the most common genes and DNA. The V and J calls and clone size are TCRdb's, not the authors'. The sample has around 7,700 distinct CDR3 sequences on record, around 59% of them singletons. The ten most abundant clones make up roughly 4% of the sample.

The germline V gene sets CDR1 to SGHDT and CDR2 to YYEEEE. Trimming removed 0 bases from V and 4 bases from J, leaving 16 bases between the germline ends. Measured from the cysteine to the phenylalanine, the CDR3 is 16 residues long. This entry keeps only the CDR3 DNA: 48 bases, framed from base 1. What the authors observed across the whole study: An increase in median generation probability over the chemotherapy interval was observed in both cancer cohorts, suggesting that the repertoire was reconstituted through rebound thymic output. According to the authors, the repertoire data do not allow conclusions to be drawn about immunological memory after chemotherapy. Compared with age-matched healthy donors, untreated patients with hematological or solid cancers had significantly lower TCR diversity and higher clonality in blood. In healthy donors, the decline in TCR diversity with age was mainly due to loss of richness, whereas in cancer patients loss of evenness also played a role.

About this clonotype itself: The clone's antigen remains unknown. No clone much larger than this one lies a single base away; base qualities are absent.

TCR beta rearrangements were amplified from genomic DNA isolated from peripheral blood, not from sorted cells or RNA. Recombination connected TRBV5-6 to TRBJ1-2, and the D gene may be TRBD1, 5 bases matching. This sequence was found in a human donor with a solid tumor. Source material: blood. The DNA is as follows: TGTGCCAGCAGCTTGGGGATCGGGACGCCGACCTATGGCTACACCTTC. Translated, it gives CASSLGIGTPTYGYTF.